This is a list of T cell receptor beta chains from one sample in a study of cytomegalovirus exposure and HLA in healthy donors. Assay used: immunoSEQ multiplex PCR; TCRdb lists only in-frame clones, some missing. The repertoire has some 180,000 clones, roughly 90% of them found once; the top ten carry about 1.1%. The source material was PBMCs. All receptors derive from a boy younger than 10 in good health and CMV-seronegative. CDR3s include the opening cysteine and the closing phenylalanine or tryptophan. D genes are given only for firm matches. The size of a clone is reported for some rows only, either as once, few or many, or as a class for expanded clones.

-	TRBD2	TRBV6-1	TRBJ2-1	CASSVSGTPNEQFF	TGTGCCAGCAGTGTTAGCGGGACCCCCAATGAGCAGTTCTTC
-	-	TRBV5-1	TRBJ2-7	CASSSEGRYEQYF	TGCGCCAGCAGCTCTGAGGGAAGATACGAGCAGTACTTC
-	-	TRBV7-2	TRBJ1-2	CASSFSGDNYGYTF	TGTGCCAGCAGCTTCTCAGGGGACAACTATGGCTACACCTTC
few	TRBD2	TRBV5-6	TRBJ2-7	CASSSGLAGSHEQYF	TGTGCCAGCAGCTCAGGACTAGCGGGATCTCACGAGCAGTACTTC
-	TRBD2	TRBV7-6	TRBJ2-2	CASSLAGLAGDRTGELFF	TGTGCCAGCAGCTTAGCGGGTCTAGCGGGAGACAGAACCGGGGAGCTGTTTTTT
-	-	TRBV6-1	TRBJ1-5	CASSEAHGIGAGFNQPQHF	TGTGCCAGCAGTGAAGCGCACGGGATAGGCGCGGGGTTTAATCAGCCCCAGCATTTT
-	-	TRBV5-1	TRBJ2-1	CASSWRIAEGNEQFF	TGCGCCAGCAGCTGGCGCATAGCGGAAGGCAATGAGCAGTTCTTC
-	TRBD2	TRBV19	TRBJ2-3	CASSIPAGGVTDTQYF	TGTGCCAGTAGTATTCCAGCGGGAGGCGTCACAGATACGCAGTATTTT
-	TRBD1	TRBV5-1	TRBJ1-2	CASSDGTGFEGVYGYTF	TGCGCCAGCAGCGACGGGACAGGGTTTGAGGGGGTCTATGGCTACACCTTC
-	-	TRBV9	TRBJ1-3	CASSTSITGGGDTIYF	TGTGCCAGCAGCACCTCCATTACAGGTGGCGGAGACACCATATATTTT
-	TRBD2	TRBV27	TRBJ2-5	CASRRGGETQYF	TGTGCCAGCAGACGGGGGGGGGAGACCCAGTACTTC
-	TRBD1	TRBV9	TRBJ2-3	CASSDRTGDYTDTQYF	TGTGCCAGCAGCGATCGGACAGGGGACTACACAGATACGCAGTATTTT
-	-	TRBV7-9	TRBJ2-5	CASSSGEETQYF	TGTGCCAGCAGCTCGGGGGAAGAGACCCAGTACTTC
-	-	TRBV5-5	TRBJ2-2	CASSFETAGELFF	TGTGCCAGCAGCTTTGAGACAGCCGGGGAGCTGTTTTTT
-	-	TRBV28	TRBJ2-1	CASSQLAVHRNEQFF	TGTGCCAGCAGTCAGCTAGCCGTCCATCGCAATGAGCAGTTCTTC
once	TRBD1	TRBV5-1	TRBJ2-1	CASRPTGMGNEQFF	TGCGCCAGCAGGCCGACAGGGATGGGGAATGAGCAGTTCTTC
-	TRBD1	TRBV5-1	TRBJ2-7	CASSLTPGQGAEQYF	TGCGCCAGCAGCTTGACCCCGGGACAGGGTGCCGAGCAGTACTTC
-	-	TRBV5-1	TRBJ1-1	CASSPFTGVGYTEAFF	TGCGCCAGCAGCCCCTTCACCGGGGTCGGTTACACTGAAGCTTTCTTT
once	-	TRBV6-6	TRBJ2-3	CASRSARGSGDTQYF	TGTGCCAGCAGGAGCGCACGGGGGAGCGGAGATACGCAGTATTTT
-	-	TRBV11-2	TRBJ1-5	CASSLMPRQPQHF	TGTGCCAGCAGCTTAATGCCCCGGCAGCCCCAGCATTTT
-	-	TRBV4-1	TRBJ2-3	CASSQSWSGSTDTQYF	TGCGCCAGCAGCCAATCTTGGAGCGGAAGCACAGATACGCAGTATTTT
-	TRBD1	TRBV2	TRBJ1-5	CASSTLDRVSQPQHF	TGTGCCAGCAGTACCCTAGACAGGGTATCTCAGCCCCAGCATTTT
-	-	TRBV27	TRBJ1-1	CASSFKGEGHTEAFF	TGTGCCAGCAGTTTTAAGGGGGAAGGTCACACTGAAGCTTTCTTT
-	TRBD2	TRBV7-9	TRBJ2-7	CASSLETGLAGISYEQYF	TGTGCCAGCAGCTTAGAGACGGGACTAGCGGGGATCTCCTACGAGCAGTACTTC
-	TRBD2	TRBV28	TRBJ2-7	CASNHRGLAGVEQYF	TGTGCCAGCAACCACAGGGGACTAGCGGGCGTCGAGCAGTACTTC
-	-	TRBV10-3	TRBJ2-1	CAAGRVLRDNEQFF	TGTGCCGCGGGGCGGGTCCTTCGGGACAATGAGCAGTTCTTC
-	TRBD2	TRBV27	TRBJ2-7	CASSPLTSGSGQYEQYF	TGTGCCAGCAGTCCATTGACTAGCGGGAGCGGTCAATACGAGCAGTACTTC
-	TRBD2	TRBV11-2	TRBJ2-7	CASSLDGLAGGPMGEQYF	TGTGCCAGCAGCTTAGATGGCCTAGCGGGGGGTCCGATGGGGGAGCAGTACTTC
-	-	TRBV5-1	TRBJ2-7	CASSFLSGVSSYEQYF	TGCGCCAGCAGCTTCCTTTCGGGGGTTAGCTCCTACGAGCAGTACTTC
-	-	TRBV4-1	TRBJ1-6	CASSQELASTLHF	TGCGCCAGCAGCCAAGAACTCGCTAGTACCCTCCACTTT
-	TRBD2	TRBV5-1	TRBJ2-3	CASSLGLRGAGTDTQYF	TGCGCCAGCAGCTTGGGGTTGCGGGGGGCCGGCACAGATACGCAGTATTTT
-	TRBD1	TRBV5-6	TRBJ2-3	CASSGTGGGTDTQYF	TGTGCCAGCAGCGGAACAGGGGGCGGGACAGATACGCAGTATTTT